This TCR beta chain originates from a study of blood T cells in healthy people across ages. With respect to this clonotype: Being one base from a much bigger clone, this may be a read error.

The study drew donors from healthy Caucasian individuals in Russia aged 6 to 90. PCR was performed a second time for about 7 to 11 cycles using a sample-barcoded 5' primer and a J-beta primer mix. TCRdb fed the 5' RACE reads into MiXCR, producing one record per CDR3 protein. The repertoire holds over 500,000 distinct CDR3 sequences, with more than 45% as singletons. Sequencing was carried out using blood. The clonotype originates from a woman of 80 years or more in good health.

The CDR3, as DNA: TGTGCCACCCAGGGGGGCCAAGAGACCCAGTACTTC. Translating gives CATQGGQETQYF. The V gene is TRBV10-3, the J gene TRBJ2-5, with D maybe TRBD1 (7 bases). The germline V gene has CDR1 ENHRY and CDR2 SYGVKD. The CDR3 has 12 residues. The germline V and J ends were trimmed by 10 bases and 1 base, with 10 bases remaining between them.